This T cell receptor beta chain derives from a study of blood T cell repertoires in COVID-19 (dated by TCRdb to about 2020). With respect to the entire study: Collaborator samples came from the United States, Italy and Spain and covered acute and convalescent phases of COVID-19. Where available, HLA class I and class II types were obtained from metadata supplied by the sample provider rather than from assay-based typing. The prospective study material was composed of cDNA or gDNA derived from T cells, B-cell-depleted T cells, or PBMCs. The repertoires were made available in a free public database intended to serve as a resource for research on the immune response to SARS-CoV-2. Sample metadata almost always included a de-identified subject ID, COVID-19 status, age in years and sex. The dataset comprised deeply sampled blood TCRbeta repertoires from subjects exposed to, actively infected with, or recovered from COVID-19. The samples were drawn from the first 160 participants of the ongoing ImmuneRACE study and from 1,254 subjects provided by 6 global collaborators. The full study reports these points: Clinical and demographic metadata were provided uncurated, with the amount varying by source and participant.

The germline V gene yields KGHSH for CDR1 and LQKENI for CDR2. Between the V and J ends, shortened by 6 bases and 1 base respectively, the junction contains 18 bases. The CDR3 runs 16 residues from the cysteine to the phenylalanine. The read is trimmed to its CDR3 DNA, 48 bases read in frame from base 1. Points on this clone: No antigen is known for it. No base qualities exist here, and no much larger clone lies one base off it.

Enrolling through a virtual design, the prospective study's participants ranged in age from roughly 18 to 90 years and lived across around 25 United States geographic areas. Cohort assignment in the prospective study relied on participant-reported clinical history from a screening survey and a study questionnaire. Recovered participants in ImmuneRACE Cohort 3 were defined as having two consecutive negative NP/OP PCR tests, clearance from a healthcare professional, or resolution of symptoms. Mobile phlebotomists in the prospective study collected whole blood, serum and a nasopharyngeal or oropharyngeal swab from every participant. Prospective study participants could optionally give additional blood draws and questionnaires over an approximately 2-month period. Blood samples from the prospective study were shipped frozen or at room temperature prior to DNA extraction. TCRbeta CDR3 regions were amplified from genomic DNA using the immunoSEQ Assay, a bias-controlled multiplex PCR. Concerning the study's data processing: Within the assay, amplification of reference gene primers was used to estimate how many nucleated cells each sample contained. To quantify the absolute abundance of each unique TCRbeta CDR3 rearrangement, sequence reads were collapsed and filtered. For each sample, productive Simpson clonality was calculated as the square root of Simpson's diversity index across productive rearrangements. As stored in TCRdb, this immuneACCESS dataset retains in-frame rearrangements with V and J assigned. A fraction of the clones does not appear; measured against another copy, unresolved V genes explain less than half of the discrepancy, and the remainder lacks a known reason. The V and J calls and clone size are taken from that table; D and trimming were inferred from the DNA. For this sample the table gives approximately 270,000 clones, of which approximately 85% were detected only once. The ten most abundant clones make up roughly 4% of the sample.

This TCR was recovered from a woman between 25 and 40 years old who had recovered from COVID-19. Rearrangement joined TRBV18 to TRBJ1-1, with a tentative D gene TRBD1 over 6 matching bases. What was sequenced was PBMCs or T cells enriched from blood (not recorded which). This receptor carries the CDR3 CASSGNRVDQNTEAFF. The sequenced DNA: TGTGCCAGCTCGGGGAACAGGGTGGATCAGAACACTGAAGCTTTCTTT.